This is a list of T cell receptor beta chains from one sample in a study of T cell responses to AZD1222 COVID-19 vaccine. Clones were read by immunoSEQ multiplex PCR, and TCRdb kept only the in-frame ones, dropping some. The table shows about 130,000 clones, with 70% to 90% occurring only once. Specimen: peripheral blood, collected on day 0 of AZD1222 vaccination. The source of these receptors is an adult in good health. The CDR3 runs from the conserved cysteine through the conserved F or W. D genes are given only for firm matches.

d_gene,j_gene,v_gene,CDR3aa
NA,TRBJ1-1,TRBV24-1,CATSDASRDTEAFF
TRBD1,TRBJ2-7,TRBV4-1,CASSQDGRGQYEQYF
TRBD2,TRBJ2-1,TRBV27,CASSSLAGVSYNEQFF
TRBD1,TRBJ1-4,TRBV9,CASSVDGQGSGEKLFF
TRBD1,TRBJ1-1,TRBV27,CASSPAGGNTEAFF
TRBD2,TRBJ2-1,TRBV5-4,CASSLEVAGLNEQFF
NA,TRBJ2-5,TRBV5-4,CASSARQVQETQYF
NA,TRBJ2-7,TRBV7-8,CASSSTGPSYEQYF
NA,TRBJ1-3,TRBV4-2,CASSRAGAVSGNTIYF
TRBD2,TRBJ2-3,TRBV11-2,CASSFRRGDTQYF
NA,TRBJ2-1,TRBV2,CASSELGDSLGSYNEQFF
NA,TRBJ1-5,TRBV30,CAWRGHPGQPQHF
NA,TRBJ1-2,TRBV6-2/TRBV6-3,CASSFLGASYGYTF
NA,TRBJ1-2,TRBV18,CASSSATESNYGYTF
NA,TRBJ1-2,TRBV5-1,CASSLAPGQANYGYTF
NA,TRBJ1-3,TRBV9,CASSGGGNGNTIYF
NA,TRBJ2-5,TRBV7-7,CASTLGGGEETQYF
NA,TRBJ2-1,TRBV5-1,CASTFGAVQSYNEQFF
TRBD2,TRBJ2-7,TRBV19,CASSSQRGGEQYF
NA,TRBJ1-3,TRBV15,CATSRDLLTGNTIYF
NA,TRBJ1-1,TRBV10-3,CAIRLTGENTEAFF
NA,TRBJ1-2,TRBV3-1/TRBV3-2,CASSQDMAGNYGYTF
NA,TRBJ1-1,TRBV9,CASSVLGESTEAFF
NA,TRBJ2-7,TRBV5-1,CASSLEANYEQYF
NA,TRBJ2-1,TRBV28,CASSLNYNEQFF
NA,TRBJ1-1,TRBV19,CASRSGGTEAFF
NA,TRBJ1-1,TRBV4-2,CASSQDLVGAEAFF
NA,TRBJ2-7,TRBV5-1,CASSFLGARSYEQYF
TRBD2,TRBJ2-7,TRBV5-1,CASRTGGPESEQYF
NA,TRBJ2-7,TRBV7-2,CASRLTEVLYYEQYF
NA,TRBJ2-6,TRBV5-6,CASSLEGLGASGANVLTF
NA,TRBJ2-4,TRBV19,CASSLGNTAKNIQYF
TRBD2,TRBJ2-1,TRBV28,CASSLSLAGYNEQFF
TRBD1,TRBJ2-2,TRBV5-1,CASSWTGSGTGELFF
NA,TRBJ2-5,TRBV2,CASSEWGAPETQYF
NA,TRBJ1-1,TRBV11-2,CASSFGQLNTEAFF
NA,TRBJ1-5,TRBV5-6,CASSLSSGQPQHF
NA,TRBJ1-3,TRBV5-4,CASSSSGTGNTIYF
NA,TRBJ1-2,TRBV5-1,CASSLVSPNYGYTF
NA,TRBJ2-2,TRBV9,CASSVYSGNTGELFF
TRBD2,TRBJ2-3,TRBV5-1,CASSLVSGGTTQYF
TRBD2,TRBJ2-3,TRBV5-1,CASSLALAGYTDTQYF
NA,TRBJ1-1,TRBV12-3/TRBV12-4,CASSEPWNTEAFF
NA,TRBJ1-1,TRBV9,CASSVDGWSEAFF
TRBD1,TRBJ1-5,TRBV7-7,CASTGTVYGENQPQHF
TRBD1,TRBJ1-3,TRBV19,CASSAGTASGNTIYF
TRBD2,TRBJ2-3,TRBV4-1,CASSPNSGGSDTQYF
NA,TRBJ1-1,TRBV30,CAWSVPGNTEAFF
NA,TRBJ1-4,TRBV5-1,CASSGTATTNEKLFF
NA,TRBJ2-7,TRBV7-6,CASSLSGGDEQYF
TRBD2,TRBJ2-1,TRBV5-1,CASSYASGSPINEQFF
NA,TRBJ2-3,TRBV9,CASSVVGTDTQYF
NA,TRBJ2-6,TRBV19,CASSIGGANVLTF
NA,TRBJ1-1,TRBV14,CASSQDSLNTEAFF
TRBD1,TRBJ1-2,TRBV6-5,CASSTGTGVGYTF
NA,TRBJ2-7,TRBV4-1,CASSQDTRSSYEQYF
TRBD1,TRBJ1-5,TRBV30,CAWRRSDRDYQPQHF
NA,TRBJ2-2,TRBV10-1,CASRDFDTGELFF
NA,TRBJ2-2,TRBV6-5,CASSYGGELFF
NA,TRBJ2-7,TRBV29-1,CSVKRSLSYEQYF